The 29 T cell receptor beta chains listed next were all sequenced from one sample in a study of vaccination effects on CD4 cells after COVID-19. Generated by immunoSEQ multiplex PCR, the TCRdb table keeps only in-frame clones and is missing some. The sample consists of 57,000 or so clones, around 84% of them appearing once. The culture ran for about 11 days, and then CD4+ T cells were isolated. Of the BNT162b2 and mRNA-1273 vaccines, participants received two doses of one or the other. No antigen has been assigned to these receptors. The source was CD4+ T cells from PBMCs cultured without peptide, collected after COVID-19 vaccination. The receptors derive from a human donor who received a COVID-19 vaccine.

This chain connects TRBV27 to TRBJ2-6; 7 bases align to TRBD1. After removal of 6 bases from V and 0 bases from J, the junction contained 5 bases not matched to a gene. This CDR3 is built from 16 residues. Germline CDR1 is MNHEY and CDR2 is SMNVEV (reference sequence). The CDR3 DNA reads TGTGCCAGCAGCCGACAGGGAATCTCTGGGGCCAACGTCCTGACTTTC. It specifies CASSRQGISGANVLTF.

V and J are TRBV11-2 and TRBJ2-3; 7 bases line up with TRBD2. The CDR3 has 13 amino acids. Germline trimming cut 7 bases from V and 2 bases from J; bases unmatched to any gene: 3. Germline V CDR1 and CDR2: SGHAT, FQNNGV. This CDR3 reads CASNRGVTDTQYF. CDR3 nucleotide sequence: TGTGCCAGCAACCGGGGGGTCACAGATACGCAGTATTTT.

This clone was observed a handful of times. The V call is TRBV27, the J call TRBJ1-5; 12 bases fit TRBD1. V shed 5 bases and J 6 bases; nucleotides not matched to a gene: 5. CDR1 and CDR2 (germline): MNHEY, SMNVEV (reference sequence). CDR3 length equals 15 residues. CDR3 amino acids: CASSLGTGGGQPQHF. CDR3 DNA: TGTGCCAGCAGTCTCGGGACAGGGGGCGGTCAGCCCCAGCATTTT.

The chain couples TRBV7-9 to TRBJ2-2; D not certain. V shed 1 base and J shed 0 bases, with 3 bases lying between them. CDR1 and CDR2 from the germline V gene are SEHNR and FQNEAQ (reference sequence). The CDR3 length is 14 residues. CDR3 in amino acids: CASSLESNTGELFF. The CDR3, as DNA: TGTGCCAGCAGCTTAGAATCGAACACCGGGGAGCTGTTTTTT.

The V and J genes are TRBV5-4 and TRBJ2-1; 8 bases match TRBD2. The CDR3 loop spans 15 amino acids. The ends lost 0 bases at V and 3 bases at J; junction bases unmatched: 2. Germline CDR1 reads SGHNT; CDR2 reads YYREEE (reference sequence). The CDR3 DNA follows: TGTGCCAGCAGCTTGGCGGGAGGGGGCTACAATGAGCAGTTCTTC. Translating gives CASSLAGGGYNEQFF. The full variable domain, its missing parts supplied by reference TRBV5-4 and TRBJ2-1, is ETGVTQSPTHLIKTRGQQVTLRCSSQSGHNTVSWYQQALGQGPQFIFQYYREEENGRGNFPPRFSGLQFPNYSSELNVNALELDDSALYLCASSLAGGGYNEQFFGPGTRLTVL.

This chain connects TRBV7-2 to TRBJ2-3; no reliable D call. Trimming removed 1 base from V and 1 base from J, with 9 bases in between. Germline CDR1 and CDR2: SGHTA and FQGNSA. The CDR3 loop spans 15 amino acids. Here the CDR3 reads CASSLEGRRTDTQYF. The CDR3 DNA is TGTGCCAGCAGCTTAGAAGGGCGGCGCACAGATACGCAGTATTTT.

This chain connects TRBV5-1 to TRBJ1-4; D ambiguous. The germline CDR1 and CDR2 sequences are SGHRS and YFSETQ. Trimming pared 2 bases from V and 3 bases from J, leaving 14 bases between. The CDR3 contains 16 residues. CDR3 in DNA: TGCGCCAGCAGCTTCGGCCGGGGAAAGTCTAATGAAAAACTGTTTTTT. Its protein product is CASSFGRGKSNEKLFF.

The CDR3 DNA is TGTGCCAGCAGTCCCCAGGGGGGAGGATTTTATGGCTACACCTTC. Amino acids: CASSPQGGGFYGYTF. The V and J genes are TRBV6-5 and TRBJ1-2; 7 bases line up with TRBD1. The CDR3 runs 15 residues. V was pared by 5 bases and J by 5 bases, with 11 bases of the junction left unmatched. The germline V gene has CDR1 MNHEY and CDR2 SVGAGI.

CDR3 region: CASSAGTGVEAFF. The CDR3 region has the DNA TGCGCCAGCAGCGCCGGGACAGGGGTTGAAGCTTTCTTT. This chain joins TRBV5-1 and TRBJ1-1; 10 nucleotides agree with TRBD1. Losses at the gene ends were 4 bases for V and 7 bases for J; bases not matched to a gene: 4. Germline lookup yields CDR1 SGHRS and CDR2 YFSETQ. The CDR3 has 13 residues.

This chain connects TRBV6-2 or TRBV6-3 to TRBJ1-1; tentatively, D is TRBD1 (5 bases). The CDR3 has 14 amino acids. CDR1 is MNHEY, CDR2 SVGEGT, per germline. V lost 2 bases and J lost 1, with 8 bases in between. CDR3 in DNA: TGTGCCAGCAGTTACGACAGATCGAACACTGAAGCTTTCTTT. This codes for CASSYDRSNTEAFF.

This clone was seen a handful of times. The chain carries TRBV15 and TRBJ2-3, with unresolved D. Germline CDR1 and CDR2: LNHNV and YYDKDF (reference sequence). The CDR3 contains 15 residues. Trimming took off 0 bases at V and 2 bases at J, with 9 bases between the two ends. The CDR3 DNA follows: TGTGCCACCAGCAGAGATCCGACCCCCACAGATACGCAGTATTTT. The encoded protein is CATSRDPTPTDTQYF. The full variable domain, with the rest looked up from reference TRBV15 and TRBJ2-3, is DAMVIQNPRYQVTQFGKPVTLSCSQTLNHNVMYWYQQKSSQAPKLLFHYYDKDFNNEADTPDNFQSRRPNTSFCFLDIRSPGLGDTAMYLCATSRDPTPTDTQYFGPGTRLTVL.

The rearrangement links TRBV7-9 to TRBJ2-3; a weak D match, TRBD1 (6 bases). Germline V CDR1 and CDR2: SEHNR, FQNEAQ (reference sequence). The V gene lost 5 bases and the J gene lost 1 base, with 19 bases spanning the gap. The CDR3 contains 17 residues. CDR3 in amino acids: CASSRDMVFGGTDTQYF. The CDR3 bases are TGTGCCAGCAGCCGGGACATGGTTTTTGGTGGCACAGATACGCAGTATTTT.

The rearrangement joins TRBV9 to TRBJ2-2; D is ambiguous. V lost 0 bases, J lost 2 bases, and 2 bases lay in between. The CDR3 covers 13 residues. CDR1 is SGDLS and CDR2 is YYNGEE in the germline V gene. CDR3 sequence reads: CASSVGNTGELFF. CDR3 DNA: TGTGCCAGCAGCGTAGGTAACACCGGGGAGCTGTTTTTT.

The chain couples TRBV3-1 (or the pseudogene TRBV3-2) to TRBJ1-2; D ambiguous. The V end lost 2 bases, the J end lost 4 bases, and 8 bases lay between the germline ends. The germline CDR1 and CDR2 sequences are LGHDT and YNNKEL (reference sequence). The CDR3 is made up of 13 amino acids. The CDR3 loop reads CASSQSGSYGYTF. CDR3 DNA: TGTGCCAGCAGCCAATCCGGGAGCTATGGCTACACCTTC.

This chain uses TRBV19 with TRBJ2-5, with D perhaps matching TRBD1 (6 bases). The V gene lost 3 bases and the J gene lost 2 bases, with 10 bases spanning the gap. The CDR3 length is 14 residues. The germline gives CDR1 LNHDA, CDR2 SQIVND (reference sequence). In nucleotides, the CDR3 is TGTGCCAGTAGTATTAGGACAGAGCAAGAGACCCAGTACTTC. Its protein product is CASSIRTEQETQYF.

J is TRBJ1-5 and V is TRBV7-2; 8 bases fit TRBD1. V was clipped by 3 bases and J by 4 bases; unmatched bases: 5. The CDR3 sequence is 15 residues long. The germline CDR1 and CDR2 sequences are SGHTA and FQGNSA. CDR3 in DNA: TGTGCCAGCAGCTTTGCAGGGGGCGGGAATCAGCCCCAGCATTTT. Translation gives CASSFAGGGNQPQHF.

Here the CDR3 reads CASSSRGGEGYTF. Written as DNA, the CDR3 is TGTGCCAGCAGTTCACGGGGGGGGGAAGGCTACACCTTC. V usage is TRBV12-3 or TRBV12-4 and J usage is TRBJ1-2, with a tentative D call TRBD1 (5 bases). The CDR3 covers 13 residues. With 4 bases removed from V and 8 bases from J, the gap between germline ends came to 14 bases.

The chain joins TRBV4-3 to TRBJ1-2, with 9 bases that match TRBD1. V was clipped by 1 base and J by 4 bases; unmatched bases: 7. Germline CDR1 and CDR2: LGHNA and YSLEER. The CDR3 runs 16 residues. The CDR3 nucleotides are TGCGCCAGCAGCCAAGGTTTGGGACAGGGTGGCTATGGCTACACCTTC. Translation: CASSQGLGQGGYGYTF.

The rearrangement uses TRBV6-5 and TRBJ1-5; D possibly corresponds to TRBD1 (5 bases). The V gene lost 6 bases and the J gene lost 9 bases, with 21 bases spanning the gap. This CDR3 is built from 15 residues. The germline gives CDR1 MNHEY, CDR2 SVGAGI. CDR3: CASRVTPRDWGPQHF. The CDR3 DNA is TGTGCCAGCAGAGTCACCCCCCGGGACTGGGGGCCCCAGCATTTT.

The genes are TRBV6-6 and TRBJ1-6, with a weak D call TRBD1 (6 bases). The germline gives CDR1 MNHNY, CDR2 SVGAGI (reference sequence). This CDR3 region has 11 residues. Trimming removed 6 bases from V and 13 bases from J, with 10 bases in between. The CDR3 loop is CASRRRGPLHF. The CDR3, as DNA: TGTGCCAGCAGACGGAGGGGGCCCCTCCACTTT.

This clone was detected a few times. The V gene is TRBV12-3 or TRBV12-4, the J gene TRBJ1-1, with D hard to call. Trimming shortened V by 1 base and J by 4 bases, and 7 bases separated the two germline ends. This CDR3 contains 13 residues. CDR3 in amino acids: CASSLGESTEAFF. DNA of the CDR3: TGTGCCAGCAGTTTAGGGGAGAGCACTGAAGCTTTCTTT.

This clone has a single count. V is TRBV6-2 or TRBV6-3 and J is TRBJ1-5; D not certain. The V and J ends lost 0 bases and 8 bases respectively, with 8 bases between them. CDR1 and CDR2 (germline): MNHEY, SVGEGT. The CDR3 loop spans 13 amino acids. The CDR3 region has the DNA TGTGCCAGCAGTTACTCAGAAGGAGAGCCCCAGCATTTT. Protein: CASSYSEGEPQHF.

This clone was picked up one time. The rearrangement uses TRBV7-8 and TRBJ2-7; maybe TRBD1 (6 bases). Trimming cost V 1 base and J 2 bases, with 12 bases left between them. This CDR3 region has 15 residues. The germline V gene encodes CDR1 SGHVS and CDR2 FQNEAQ. Here the CDR3 reads CASSLVTGPTYEQYF. DNA of the CDR3: TGTGCCAGCAGCTTAGTGACAGGACCCACCTACGAGCAGTACTTC.

The V call is TRBV4-1, the J call TRBJ1-1, with 8 bases identical to TRBD1. CDR3 length: 14 residues. V dropped 2 bases and J dropped 5; count of bases not matched to a gene: 4. CDR1 and CDR2 from the germline V gene are MGHRA and YSYEKL. The DNA of the CDR3 is TGCGCCAGCAGCCAACCGAGACAGGGGACTGAAGCTTTCTTT. Translated, it gives CASSQPRQGTEAFF.

This chain connects TRBV24-1 to TRBJ1-2; TRBD1 is a possible D gene (5 bases). Germline CDR1 and CDR2: KGHDR and SFDVKD. V was trimmed by 2 bases and J by 6 bases, leaving 12 bases between them. The CDR3 runs 14 residues. CDR3 sequence reads: CATSDYRDRDGYTF. In DNA, the CDR3 is TGTGCCACCAGTGATTATCGGGACCGCGATGGCTACACCTTC.

J is TRBJ2-2 and V is TRBV28; D is unresolved. The CDR3 has 15 amino acids. V lost 2 bases, J lost 5 bases, and 12 bases lay in between. Germline CDR1 is MDHEN and CDR2 is SYDVKM. DNA for the CDR3: TGTGCCAGCAGTTTACCTACCGTGGGGACCGGGGAGCTGTTTTTT. Its translation: CASSLPTVGTGELFF.

V is TRBV30 and J is TRBJ2-3; no definite D call. Looked up from germline, CDR1 is GTSNPN and CDR2 is SVGIG (reference sequence). The CDR3 is 12 amino acids. CDR3 nucleotides: TGTGTGGGGTCGGTGAACACAGATACGCAGTATTTT. Its translation is CVGSVNTDTQYF.

This clone has a single count. V and J are TRBV7-6 and TRBJ1-4, with TRBD1 matching 12 bases. CDR1 and CDR2 (germline): SGHVS, FNYEAQ. With V trimmed by 1 base and J by 7 bases, 13 bases remained unmatched. This CDR3 region has 19 residues. Here the CDR3 reads CASSLVAGTGGALFEKLFF. The CDR3 DNA reads TGTGCCAGCAGCTTAGTAGCCGGGACAGGGGGCGCCTTGTTTGAAAAACTGTTTTTT.

The chain has TRBV14 and TRBJ2-1, with a tentative D call TRBD1 (6 bases). The CDR3 covers 19 residues. Trimming left V 1 base short and J 0 bases short, with 19 bases between. Germline V gene sequence: CDR1 SGHDN, CDR2 FVKESK. For the CDR3, the DNA is TGTGCCAGCAGCCAAGTAGGCCAGGGGCTCCCGAGCTCCTACAATGAGCAGTTCTTC. Residues: CASSQVGQGLPSSYNEQFF.